The sequence of this TCR beta chain was determined in a study of T-cell memory formation after mild COVID-19. Points from the study as a whole: Day 37-peaking second-wave clones had unconfirmed SARS-CoV-2 specificity.

The germline V and J ends were trimmed by 4 bases and 2 bases, with 12 bases remaining between them. CDR1 and CDR2 from the germline V gene are SEHNR and FQNEAQ (reference sequence). This CDR3 spans 15 amino acids. With regard to this clonotype: Its antigen is unknown.

TCRdb passed the 5' RACE reads through MiXCR, listing each CDR3 protein once. The table has around 340,000 distinct CDR3 sequences, 15% to 20% seen once. The clonotype originates from a man aged 18 to 29 who had mild COVID-19 (a few samples of this study predate the infection). Cell type and time point are not known. Specimen: PBMCs or a T cell subset sorted from them (not recorded which). The chain links TRBV7-9 to TRBJ1-5; tentative D call: TRBD1 (5 bases). Written as DNA, the CDR3 is TGTGCCAGCAGCTCAGACAGTTCTCGCAATCAGCCCCAGCATTTT. It encodes CASSSDSSRNQPQHF.